Below are 26 T cell receptor beta chains sequenced from a single sample in a study of human T cells and chemical hapten exposure. TCRdb ran MiXCR on the RACE reads and lists one entry per CDR3 protein. The table has 35,000 to 50,000 distinct CDR3 sequences, approximately 4% seen once. Sample time point: healthy volunteer bleed at 6 weeks. Unseparated into fractions, whole blood served as the source from which total RNA was extracted. The sample consisted of whole blood. All receptors derive from a human donor in good health. Some clones in this sample may be carry-over from other donors' samples.

This clonotype was observed at least ten times. The V call is TRBV29-1, the J call TRBJ2-2; TRBD1 or TRBD2 may be the D gene (5 bases each). This CDR3 has 15 residues. V was trimmed by 8 bases and J by 0 bases, leaving 16 bases between them. Germline V lookup: CDR1 SQVTM, CDR2 ANQGSEA. CDR3 nucleotides: TGCAGCCCCGGAAGCGTGGGGGCGAACACCGGGGAGCTGTTTTTT. Amino acids: CSPGSVGANTGELFF.

This clonotype showed up many times. The chain employs TRBV6-1 and TRBJ1-4; 8 nucleotides line up with TRBD1. The CDR3 is 14 residues long. With 6 bases clipped from V and 5 bases from J, the junction kept 5 bases outside the gene matches. Germline assignment: CDR1 MNHNS and CDR2 SASEGT. The CDR3 DNA is TGTGCCAGCAGCGGGGCAGGGGGCAATGAAAAACTGTTTTTT. Its protein product is CASSGAGGNEKLFF.

This clonotype was picked up a small number of times. The chain recombines TRBV14 with TRBJ1-6; D not certain. The CDR3 covers 12 residues. Germline CDR1 reads SGHDN; CDR2 reads FVKESK. Trimming stripped 0 bases from V and 6 bases from J, with 0 bases between. The CDR3 coding sequence is TGTGCCAGCAGCCAAGATAATTCACCCCTCCACTTT. Its protein is CASSQDNSPLHF.

This clonotype occurred many times. The chain is built from TRBV29-1 and TRBJ2-7; unclear D gene. The germline V gene has CDR1 SQVTM and CDR2 ANQGSEA. The V gene lost 4 bases and the J gene lost 5 bases, with 15 bases spanning the gap. The CDR3 extends over 13 amino acids. CDR3 bases: TGCAGCGTTGTGCTAGTCCCCCAGGACGAGCAGTACTTC. Translating it yields CSVVLVPQDEQYF.

Ten or more counts support this clonotype. The genes are TRBV5-1 and TRBJ1-2; D is unclear. The CDR3 consists of 14 residues. The germline V and J ends were trimmed by 1 base and 6 bases, with 13 bases remaining between them. Per germline, CDR1 SGHRS and CDR2 YFSETQ. The CDR3 region has the DNA TGCGCCAGCAGCTTGAATTACCCCGAGGATGGCTACACCTTC. This translates into CASSLNYPEDGYTF.

The sample holds many counts of this clonotype. V and J are TRBV4-1 and TRBJ2-7; D is unclear. Germline V gives CDR1 MGHRA, CDR2 YSYEKL. Between the trimmed V and J ends, which lost 4 bases and 2 bases, there was a span of 9 bases. The CDR3 is made up of 13 amino acids. The CDR3 protein is CASSPGATYEQYF. The CDR3 DNA reads TGCGCCAGCAGCCCAGGTGCCACCTACGAGCAGTACTTC.

Ten or more counts support this clonotype. The V and J genes are TRBV7-3 and TRBJ2-3; 10 nucleotides align to TRBD1. The CDR3 covers 19 residues. Germline CDR1 reads SGHTA; CDR2 reads FQGTGA. J gave up 0 bases and V 0 bases, and 9 bases lay outside the gene matches. The CDR3 loop is CASSLTPAGQGSSTDTQYF. For the CDR3, the DNA is TGTGCCAGCAGCTTAACCCCCGCGGGACAGGGGTCTAGCACAGATACGCAGTATTTT.

This clonotype has a count of ten or more. The chain has TRBV12-5 and TRBJ2-2; 9 nucleotides match TRBD2. Germline V gene data show CDR1 as LGHNT and CDR2 as FRNRAP. The CDR3 length is 16 residues. J was trimmed by 1 base and V by 2 bases; bases with no gene match: 2. The CDR3 bases are TGTGCTAGTGGTTTGTTTAGCGGGAGGAACACCGGGGAGCTGTTTTTT. This encodes CASGLFSGRNTGELFF.

This clonotype appeared many times. CDR3 in amino acids: CASSYYPGLAYNEQFF. CDR3 DNA: TGTGCCAGCAGTTACTACCCGGGACTAGCCTACAATGAGCAGTTCTTC. The chain has TRBV6-2 or TRBV6-3 and TRBJ2-1, with 8 positions matching TRBD2. This CDR3 is 16 amino acids long. The germline V gene has CDR1 MNHEY and CDR2 SVGEGT. V lost 1 base to trimming and J lost 2 bases; unmatched junction nucleotides: 4.

To note about this clonotype: Possible read error: a much larger clone is one base away. V gene TRBV20-1 combines with J gene TRBJ1-6, with D possibly matching TRBD1 (5 bases). V was cut by 3 bases and J by 10 bases, with 16 bases left in between. The CDR3 contains 14 residues. Germline assignment: CDR1 DFQATT and CDR2 SNEGSKA (reference sequence). The CDR3 DNA follows: TGCAGTGCTAGCTCCCAACCCAGGGTCTCACCCCTCCACTTT. Its translation is CSASSQPRVSPLHF.

The chain has TRBV29-1 and TRBJ1-2, with D possibly matching TRBD1 (6 bases). Germline values: CDR1 SQVTM, CDR2 ANQGSEA. There are 9 residues in the CDR3. The CDR3 region has the DNA TGCAGTGAGGGGGATGGCTACACCTTC. Amino acids: CSEGDGYTF.

The chain uses TRBV12-3 or TRBV12-4 and TRBJ1-5, with no clear D. V lost 1 base, J lost 4 bases, and 11 bases lay in between. The length of the CDR3 is 15 residues. CDR3 region: CASSLGGMGNQPQHF. The CDR3 region has the DNA TGTGCCAGCAGTTTAGGGGGAATGGGGAATCAGCCCCAGCATTTT.

This clonotype appeared a few times. The chain combines TRBV5-6 with TRBJ1-2; 9 bases agree with TRBD1. Germline CDR1 and CDR2: SGHDT and YYEEEE. The V gene end was trimmed by 4 bases and the J gene end by 0 bases; junction bases not matched to a gene: 1. This CDR3 has 14 residues. The CDR3 region has the DNA TGTGCCAGCAGCCGGGACAGGGCTAACTATGGCTACACCTTC. As protein: CASSRDRANYGYTF.

The sample holds a few counts of this clonotype. The chain couples TRBV5-1 to TRBJ2-5; the D is unclear. V lost 0 bases and J 1 base, leaving 10 bases between the germline ends. Germline values: CDR1 SGHRS, CDR2 YFSETQ. The CDR3 contains 15 residues. The CDR3 reads CASSLDGQAQETQYF. The CDR3, as DNA: TGCGCCAGCAGCTTGGATGGGCAGGCCCAAGAGACCCAGTACTTC.

This clonotype showed up many times. The CDR3 DNA is TGTGCCAGCAGCGCTCCAGGGGGAGCTTTGGGAGATACGCAGTATTTT. This gives the protein CASSAPGGALGDTQYF. V gene TRBV9 combines with J gene TRBJ2-3; 7 nucleotides match TRBD1. This CDR3 has 16 residues. V lost 3 bases, J lost 5 bases, and 12 bases stayed unmatched. In germline, CDR1 is SGDLS, CDR2 YYNGEE.

In its sample, this clonotype was seen many times. The chain uses TRBV29-1 and TRBJ1-3, with D hard to call. Germline assignment: CDR1 SQVTM and CDR2 ANQGSEA. CDR3 length: 13 amino acids. The germline V and J ends were trimmed by 7 bases and 0 bases, with 10 bases remaining between them. In DNA form, the CDR3 reads TGCAGCGCCTCAGGTCCCTCTGGAAACACCATATATTTT. It codes for CSASGPSGNTIYF.

At least ten counts were recorded for this clonotype. This chain connects TRBV29-1 to TRBJ2-1; TRBD2 matches at 13 bases. J lost 12 bases, V lost 5 bases, and 4 bases had no gene match. The CDR3 has 12 residues. Germline V gene sequence: CDR1 SQVTM, CDR2 ANQGSEA. CDR3 region: CSVITSGRGQFF. The DNA for the CDR3 is TGCAGCGTTATAACTAGCGGGAGGGGGCAGTTCTTC.

Comment on this clonotype: This could be a read error, since a much larger clone is one nucleotide away. The chain joins TRBV2 to TRBJ2-5; D is perhaps TRBD1 (5 bases). This CDR3 is 14 amino acids long. The V end was cut by 6 bases, the J end by 2 bases, with 13 bases between. Germline CDR1 and CDR2: SNHLY and FYNNEI. CDR3 DNA sequence: TGTGCCAGCAGGCTACCAGGGTTACAAGAGACCCAGTACTTC. Translated: CASRLPGLQETQYF.

The V call is TRBV24-1, the J call TRBJ1-2; TRBD1 agrees at 12 bases. The V gene end was trimmed by 5 bases and the J gene end by 4 bases; junction bases not matched to a gene: 10. The CDR3 extends over 17 amino acids. Per germline, CDR1 KGHDR and CDR2 SFDVKD. The CDR3 is CATSGGQGALGSYGYTF. CDR3 coding DNA: TGTGCCACCAGTGGGGGACAGGGGGCTTTGGGCTCCTATGGCTACACCTTC.

V and J are TRBV12-3 or TRBV12-4 and TRBJ1-4; no reliable D call. This CDR3 comprises 15 residues. The ends were cut back, 5 bases at V and 6 bases at J, with 16 bases in the middle. CDR3 DNA sequence: TGTGCCAGCAGTCCCAACGGGAGAGCTTATGAAAAACTGTTTTTT. Translated: CASSPNGRAYEKLFF.

In this sample, this clonotype turned up many times. The V call is TRBV10-3, the J call TRBJ1-2, with D tentatively TRBD1 (5 bases). This CDR3 spans 14 amino acids. Germline CDR1 ENHRY, CDR2 SYGVKD. The V gene lost 11 bases and the J gene lost 0 bases, with 16 bases spanning the gap. CDR3 coding DNA: TGTGCCTCAATGGACAAGCTTACTAACTATGGCTACACCTTC. It encodes CASMDKLTNYGYTF.

The chain is built from TRBV6-5 and TRBJ1-1; D ambiguous. The germline CDR1 and CDR2 sequences are MNHEY and SVGAGI. V lost 6 bases and J 5 bases, leaving 19 bases between the germline ends. This CDR3 has 15 residues. In nucleotides, the CDR3 is TGTGCCAGCAGCTCCGGACTCCCTTTGGGGACTGAAGCTTTCTTT. It specifies CASSSGLPLGTEAFF.

This clonotype was picked up many times. This chain links TRBV11-2 with TRBJ2-1; unclear D gene. Trimming stripped 6 bases from V and 7 bases from J, with 13 bases between. The length of the CDR3 is 13 residues. The germline gives CDR1 SGHAT, CDR2 FQNNGV. The CDR3 nucleotides read TGTGCCAGCAGTCTCGAGGCCCGGAATGAGCAGTTCTTC. Translation: CASSLEARNEQFF. Supplemented by reference TRBV11-2 and TRBJ2-1, the full variable domain reads EAGVAQSPRYKIIEKRQSVAFWCNPISGHATLYWYQQILGQGPKLLIQFQNNGVVDDSQLPKDRFSAERLKGVDSTLKIQPAKLEDSAVYLCASSLEARNEQFFGPGTRLTVL.

At least ten counts were recorded for this clonotype. This sequence joins TRBV12-3 or TRBV12-4 and TRBJ1-1, with 8 bases fitting TRBD1. V lost 5 bases to trimming and J lost 4 bases; unmatched junction nucleotides: 6. The CDR3 covers 14 residues. CDR3 sequence: CASSPRTGSTEAFF. The CDR3 DNA is TGTGCCAGCAGTCCACGGACAGGGAGCACTGAAGCTTTCTTT.

In regard to this clonotype: A much larger clonotype is one base distant, so this may be a read error. V gene TRBV29-1 combines with J gene TRBJ2-7; D possibly matches TRBD1 or TRBD2 (5 bases each). Deletions cut 6 bases from V and 7 bases from J, with 19 bases between. CDR1 is SQVTM and CDR2 is ANQGSEA in the germline V gene. This CDR3 has 13 residues. CDR3 amino acids: CSVRRDGEWEQYF. As DNA, the CDR3 is TGCAGCGTACGCCGGGACGGGGAATGGGAGCAGTACTTC.

This clonotype occurred many times. The genes are TRBV23-1 and TRBJ2-3; 7 nucleotides align to TRBD1. TRBV23-1 is treated as an ORF (open reading frame) with a function not yet certain. After removal of 2 bases from V and 4 bases from J, the junction contained 6 bases not matched to a gene. The length of the CDR3 is 15 residues. This chain's CDR3 is CASSQRTGSADTQYF. The CDR3 nucleotides read TGCGCCAGCAGTCAACGGACAGGTTCCGCAGATACGCAGTATTTT.